These T cell receptor beta chains were read from a single sample in a study of cytomegalovirus exposure and HLA in healthy donors. Profiled with immunoSEQ multiplex PCR; TCRdb holds only in-frame clones, not every one. The table includes approximately 160,000 clones, about 85% detected once. Sequenced: PBMCs. The receptors originated from a woman between 50 and 59 years old in good health and CMV-seropositive. CDR3s include the opening cysteine and the closing phenylalanine or tryptophan. A D gene is named only where the DNA matches it firmly. Not all rows give a size; the values are once, few, many and, for expanded clones, a class.

>TRBJ2-3|TRBV19|NA|NA
TGTGCCAGTACTGGGAGTCGTACGCAGTATTTT
CASTGSRTQYF
>TRBJ1-6|TRBV7-9|NA|few
TGTGCCAGCAGCTTAGTGGTCGCGAATTCACCCCTCCACTTT
CASSLVVANSPLHF
>TRBJ2-7|TRBV12-5|NA|NA
TGTGCTAGTGGTTTAACAAAACGGGGGGCCTTCTACGAGCAGTACTTC
CASGLTKRGAFYEQYF
>TRBJ1-1|TRBV19|NA|few
TGTGCCAGTAGTATAGCCGGGACAATGAACACTGAAGCTTTCTTT
CASSIAGTMNTEAFF
>TRBJ2-7|TRBV28|TRBD1|few
TGTGCCAGCAGTGAAATCTCCGGGACAGGGTTCGAGCAGTACTTC
CASSEISGTGFEQYF
>TRBJ2-3|TRBV6-1|NA|NA
TGTGCCAGCAGTGAAGGGACTACGTACAATCCGCAGTATTTT
CASSEGTTYNPQYF
>TRBJ2-2|TRBV29-1|NA|NA
TGCAGCGTTCGGAGGGCCGGGGAGCTGTTTTTT
CSVRRAGELFF
>TRBJ2-7|TRBV15|TRBD2|NA
TGTGCCACCAGCAGTACCGGGACTAGCGGCTACGAGCAGTACTTC
CATSSTGTSGYEQYF
>TRBJ2-1|TRBV5-1|TRBD2|NA
TGCGCCAGCAGCTTGAGCGGGAGGAACAATGAGCAGTTCTTC
CASSLSGRNNEQFF
>TRBJ1-1|TRBV7-9|TRBD1|NA
TGTGCCAGCAGCCCCCGGGACAGGGATAACACTGAAGCTTTCTTT
CASSPRDRDNTEAFF
>TRBJ1-1|TRBV7-9|NA|NA
TGTGCCAGCAGCCCGGCGAGGGACACTGAAGCTTTCTTT
CASSPARDTEAFF
>TRBJ2-7|TRBV7-8|NA|NA
TGTGCCAGCAGCTCGAGGGCCTCCTACGAGCAGTACTTC
CASSSRASYEQYF
>TRBJ2-7|TRBV6-5|NA|few
TGTGCCAGCAGTTACGATTGGGGCTCGGGCGAGCAGTACTTC
CASSYDWGSGEQYF
>TRBJ1-4|TRBV7-9|NA|NA
TGTGCCAGCAGCTTAGGGATGGACACATTAGCAACTAATGAAAAACTGTTTTTT
CASSLGMDTLATNEKLFF
>TRBJ2-7|TRBV2|NA|NA
TGTGCCAGCAGTGTGTGGCAGGGGTCCGAGCAGTACTTC
CASSVWQGSEQYF
>TRBJ1-2|TRBV6-6|TRBD1|NA
TGTGCCAGCAGGGGACAGTCTAGGGGCTACACCTTC
CASRGQSRGYTF
>TRBJ1-4|TRBV7-9|NA|NA
TGTGCCAGCAGCTCCGGGACTCGTGCTATGGAAGGAGAAAAACTGTTTTTT
CASSSGTRAMEGEKLFF
>TRBJ2-1|TRBV5-1|NA|NA
TGCGCCAGCAGCCGCCGAACAACCGGACTTGATGAGCAGTTCTTC
CASSRRTTGLDEQFF
>TRBJ2-2|TRBV29-1|TRBD2|NA
TGCAGCGTGGGTAGCGGGAGAGGGACCGGGGAGCTGTTTTTT
CSVGSGRGTGELFF
>TRBJ2-7|TRBV19|NA|NA
TGTGCCAGTAGTCCCGGGGGTATCTACGAGCAGTACTTC
CASSPGGIYEQYF
>TRBJ2-3|TRBV7-6|NA|once
TGTGCCAGCAGCTTATTGTCGGGAACAGATACGCAGTATTTT
CASSLLSGTDTQYF
>TRBJ2-7|TRBV10-3|TRBD1|NA
TGTGCCATCCGGGTGGGACAGGGGGCCTACGAGCAGTACTTC
CAIRVGQGAYEQYF
>TRBJ1-6|TRBV6-1|TRBD1|few
TGTGCCAGCAGGCCGACAGGGGACGGTTCACCCCTCCACTTT
CASRPTGDGSPLHF
>TRBJ1-3|TRBV7-2|TRBD1|NA
TGTGCCAGCAGCTCAGGAACAGGGGCCGGAAACACCATATATTTT
CASSSGTGAGNTIYF
>TRBJ1-5|TRBV15|NA|NA
TGTGCCACCAGCAGCCTCGGGGGGAGCAATCAGCCCCAGCATTTT
CATSSLGGSNQPQHF
>TRBJ2-2|TRBV19|NA|once
TGTGCCAGTCTGGGGACAACCTTGCCGGGGGAGCTGTTTTTT
CASLGTTLPGELFF
>TRBJ1-1|TRBV19|NA|NA
TGTGCCAGTAAAGAGTTTCTTACCCTGAACACTGAAGCTTTCTTT
CASKEFLTLNTEAFF
>TRBJ2-5|TRBV7-2|NA|NA
TGTGCCAGCAGCTCCCGGGAGCAAGAGACCCAGTACTTC
CASSSREQETQYF
>TRBJ1-4|TRBV2|NA|few
TGTGCCAGCAGCGTACACCAAGCTAATGAAAAACTGTTTTTT
CASSVHQANEKLFF
>TRBJ2-7|TRBV16|TRBD1|few
TGTGCCAGCAGCCAGGGACAGGGTTACCACGAGCAGTACTTC
CASSQGQGYHEQYF
>TRBJ2-7|TRBV28|TRBD1|NA
TGTGCCAGCAGGGGACAGGGGGCAAACTACGAGCAGTACTTC
CASRGQGANYEQYF
>TRBJ1-5|TRBV6-9|NA|NA
TGTGCCGCCCAAGTGGCCAATCAGCCCCAGCATTTT
CAAQVANQPQHF
>TRBJ2-3|TRBV5-1|NA|few
TGCGCCAGCAGCTTGGGACAGAGCACAGATACGCAGTATTTT
CASSLGQSTDTQYF
>TRBJ2-5|TRBV6-5|NA|NA
TGTGCCAGCAGTTACTCGAGGGAGACCCAGTACTTC
CASSYSRETQYF
>TRBJ1-2|TRBV10-2|TRBD1|NA
TGCGCCAGTTGGAGTTGGGACAGGGGTCTCGGCTATGGCTACACCTTC
CASWSWDRGLGYGYTF
>TRBJ2-1|TRBV2|TRBD1|NA
TGTGCCAGCGAATTTGACAGGGGGCGCAATAATGAGCAGTTCTTC
CASEFDRGRNNEQFF
>TRBJ2-1|TRBV15|NA|NA
TGTGCCACCAGCAGAGATGTTGGCACCTACAATGAGCAGTTCTTC
CATSRDVGTYNEQFF
>TRBJ1-1|TRBV5-1|NA|NA
TGCGCCAGCAGCTTGGCGGTATACACTGAAGCTTTCTTT
CASSLAVYTEAFF
>TRBJ2-3|TRBV5-4|TRBD2|NA
TGTGCCAGCAGGCCTAGCGGCGCAACCACAGATACGCAGTATTTT
CASRPSGATTDTQYF
>TRBJ1-1|TRBV5-1|NA|NA
TGCGCCAGCAGAATACCGGGAGGCACTGAAGCTTTCTTT
CASRIPGGTEAFF
>TRBJ1-1|TRBV10-3|TRBD1|NA
TGTGCCGCAGGGGGCGCGAGGACTGAAGCTTTCTTT
CAAGGARTEAFF
>TRBJ2-3|TRBV9|TRBD1|NA
TGTGCCAGCAGCCCACTACCCCCGAGTACAGGGGAGTATTTT
CASSPLPPSTGEYF
>TRBJ2-5|TRBV9|TRBD2|NA
TGTGCCAGCAGCGCCGGACCTAGCGGGAGTGAGACCCAGTACTTC
CASSAGPSGSETQYF
>TRBJ1-2|TRBV19|NA|NA
TGTGCCAGTAGTATAGAATCTCTAACGGGGGGACTTAACTATGGCTACACCTTC
CASSIESLTGGLNYGYTF
>TRBJ1-3|TRBV7-2|NA|NA
TGTGCCAGCAGCCAACGGGTGTGGGGAAACACCATATATTTT
CASSQRVWGNTIYF
>TRBJ1-2|TRBV6-6|TRBD1|few
TGTGCCAGCAGTTACACCGGGGACAGGGGTCGCTCCGCCTTC
CASSYTGDRGRSAF
>TRBJ1-1|TRBV15|NA|NA
TGTGCCACCAGCAGAACCCGGGGGGGCGTTCGGTCTGAAGCTTTCTTT
CATSRTRGGVRSEAFF
>TRBJ1-1|TRBV19|NA|NA
TGTGCCAGTAGTATTAGTTCCGCGAACACTGAAGCTTTCTTT
CASSISSANTEAFF
>TRBJ2-7|TRBV4-2|TRBD1|NA
TGTGCCAGCAGCCCTCGGACAGGGGGCGAGGACGAGCAGTACTTC
CASSPRTGGEDEQYF
>TRBJ2-3|TRBV2|NA|NA
TGTGCCAGCAGTACGACACGGTATACGCAGTATTTT
CASSTTRYTQYF
>TRBJ1-3|TRBV27|NA|NA
TGTGCCAGCAGTCTTCAGGGCCTTTGGAACACCATATATTTT
CASSLQGLWNTIYF
>TRBJ2-7|TRBV9|TRBD2|NA
TGTGCCAGCAGCCCCCGGGGGTTGAGCGGGAACGAGCAGTACTTC
CASSPRGLSGNEQYF
>TRBJ1-3|TRBV15|NA|NA
TGTGCCACCAGCAGAGTGAGAGGGAACTCTGGAAACACCATATATTTT
CATSRVRGNSGNTIYF
>TRBJ2-2|TRBV9|NA|NA
TGTGCCAGCAGCGCCCATGGGGGGGCGGCTGAAGAGCTGTTTTTT
CASSAHGGAAEELFF
>TRBJ1-5|TRBV7-9|TRBD1|NA
TGTGCCAGCAGCTTAGTTCAGGGGGCCCAGCATTTT
CASSLVQGAQHF
>TRBJ2-5|TRBV7-9|TRBD2|few
TGTTCCAGCAGCTCAAGTAGCCTAGCGGGTGAAGAGACCCAGTACTTC
CSSSSSSLAGEETQYF
>TRBJ1-2|TRBV15|NA|NA
TGTGCCACCGAGAAGACAGCTAACTATGGCTACACCTTC
CATEKTANYGYTF